The 10 T cell receptor beta chains given below trace back to one sample, sequenced in a study of CD8+CD57+ T cells in acquired aplastic anemia. TCR beta VDJ and CDR3 profiles were obtained from a genomic DNA template. One entry per CDR3 protein results from TCRdb running MiXCR on the reads. The sample has some 140,000 distinct CDR3 sequences, approximately 52% seen once. Sequenced patients had shown CD8+CD57+ cell expansion by flow cytometry. Sequencing was performed on sorted CD4+, CD8+, or CD8+CD57+ T cells (not recorded which) from PBMCs. Every receptor here comes from a human donor with aplastic anemia.

This clonotype was seen ten or more times. The CDR3 spells CASSISFDRGISYEQYF. CDR3 nucleotide sequence: TGTGCCAGTAGTATTTCTTTCGATCGCGGGATCTCCTACGAGCAGTACTTC. The genes are TRBV19 and TRBJ2-7; D possibly corresponds to TRBD2 (6 bases). The CDR3 is 17 residues long. The V end was cut by 3 bases, the J end by 0 bases, with 18 bases between. From germline, CDR1 is LNHDA and CDR2 SQIVND (reference sequence).

This clonotype was observed a few times. This chain links TRBV29-1 with TRBJ2-6, with D tentatively TRBD1 (6 bases). V was pared by 4 bases and J by 4 bases, with 14 bases between. This CDR3 contains 15 residues. CDR1 and CDR2 (germline): SQVTM, ANQGSEA. The CDR3 DNA reads as TGCAGCGTTGGCGACAGGCTTGAAGGGGCCAACGTCCTGACTTTC. It translates to CSVGDRLEGANVLTF.

In its sample, this clonotype was seen many times. The rearrangement uses TRBV7-9 and TRBJ1-4; possible D gene TRBD1, 5 bases. V dropped 5 bases and J dropped 13 bases, with 17 bases sitting between them. This CDR3 comprises 13 residues. Germline values: CDR1 SEHNR, CDR2 FQNEAQ (reference sequence). CDR3 coding DNA: TGTGCCAGCAGCCCGAGGGACCAAAGAAGACTGTTTTTT. Residues: CASSPRDQRRLFF.

Ten or more counts support this clonotype. The chain recombines TRBV7-6 with TRBJ2-2, with no clear D. Germline V gene lookup returns CDR1 SGHVS and CDR2 FNYEAQ. CDR3 length: 15 residues. With 5 bases removed from V and 9 bases from J, the gap between germline ends came to 19 bases. CDR3 region: CASSPASPSIRELFF. For the CDR3, the DNA is TGTGCCAGCAGCCCAGCCAGCCCGTCGATTAGGGAGCTGTTTTTT.

The chain recombines TRBV10-2 with TRBJ1-1; the match to TRBD1 covers 8 bases. The germline V gene has CDR1 WSHSY and CDR2 SAAADI. The CDR3 extends over 14 amino acids. Trimming at V came to 8 bases and at J to 1 base, leaving 6 bases not matched to a gene. The CDR3 is CASSLGTGNTEAFF. CDR3 in DNA: TGCGCCAGCTCCCTTGGGACAGGGAACACTGAAGCTTTCTTT.

Details on this clonotype: Its ends do not fully match the called genes, so a read error is possible. V gene TRBV9 combines with J gene TRBJ1-1; D is unresolved. Germline V gene lookup returns CDR1 SGDLS and CDR2 YYNGEE. This CDR3 comprises 15 residues. The CDR3 DNA follows: TGTGCCAGCAGAGTAGCGTATCAGCTGAACACTGAAGCTTTCTTT. Translating it yields CASRVAYQLNTEAFF.

In its sample, this clonotype was seen many times. This chain uses TRBV6-1 with TRBJ1-5, with D unresolved. Per germline, CDR1 MNHNS and CDR2 SASEGT. V was pared by 2 bases and J by 2 bases, with 4 bases between. The CDR3 extends over 13 amino acids. The CDR3 here is CASSEYGNQPQHF. For the CDR3, the DNA is TGTGCCAGCAGTGAATACGGCAATCAGCCCCAGCATTTT.

The chain uses TRBV7-9 and TRBJ2-7; D might be TRBD2 (6 bases). Germline V gene data show CDR1 as SEHNR and CDR2 as FQNEAQ (reference sequence). The length of the CDR3 is 14 residues. V lost 5 bases to trimming and J lost 3 bases, with 14 bases between them. The CDR3 is CASSPGGVGYEQYF. CDR3 in DNA: TGTGCCAGCAGCCCAGGCGGGGTAGGCTACGAGCAGTACTTC.

The CDR3 reads CAGGRGPSGELFF. The CDR3 DNA reads TGTGCCGGCGGGCGGGGCCCCTCCGGGGAGCTGTTTTTT. V is TRBV7-6 and J is TRBJ2-2; tentative D call: TRBD2 (6 bases). The CDR3 is 13 amino acids. V lost 11 bases, J lost 6 bases, and 16 bases lay in between. Germline V gene sequence: CDR1 SGHVS, CDR2 FNYEAQ.

The chain combines TRBV10-3 with TRBJ1-2; TRBD1 matches at 7 bases. V lost 7 bases to trimming and J lost 2 bases; unmatched junction nucleotides: 4. The CDR3 is 13 amino acids. Germline-derived CDR1 and CDR2 are ENHRY and SYGVKD. In nucleotides, the CDR3 is TGTGCCATCATGGGACAGACGAACTATGGCTACACCTTC. This codes for CAIMGQTNYGYTF.